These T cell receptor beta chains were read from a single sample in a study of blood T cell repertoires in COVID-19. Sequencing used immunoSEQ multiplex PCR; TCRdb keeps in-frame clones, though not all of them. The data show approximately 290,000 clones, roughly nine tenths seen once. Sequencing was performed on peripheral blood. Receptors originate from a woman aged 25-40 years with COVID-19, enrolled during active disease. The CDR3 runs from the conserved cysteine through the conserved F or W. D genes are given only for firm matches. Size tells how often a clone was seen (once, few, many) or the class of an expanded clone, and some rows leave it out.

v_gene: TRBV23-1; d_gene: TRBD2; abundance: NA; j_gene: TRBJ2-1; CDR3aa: CASSWTSGGIYNEQFF; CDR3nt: TGCGCCAGCAGTTGGACTAGCGGGGGGATCTACAATGAGCAGTTCTTC
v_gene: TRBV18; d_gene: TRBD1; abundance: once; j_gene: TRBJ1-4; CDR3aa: CASSARQGRGEKLFF; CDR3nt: TGTGCCAGCTCAGCGAGACAGGGGAGGGGTGAAAAACTGTTTTTT
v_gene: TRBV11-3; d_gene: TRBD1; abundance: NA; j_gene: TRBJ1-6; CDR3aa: CASSLEQHRDSNSPLHF; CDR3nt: TGTGCCAGCAGCTTAGAGCAACACCGGGACAGTAATTCACCCCTCCACTTT
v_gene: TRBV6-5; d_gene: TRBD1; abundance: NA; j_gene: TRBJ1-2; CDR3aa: CASSRRDRKSSGYTF; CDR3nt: TGTGCCAGCAGCCGCCGGGACAGGAAGTCAAGTGGCTACACCTTC
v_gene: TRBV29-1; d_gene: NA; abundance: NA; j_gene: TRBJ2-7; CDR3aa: CILLGAGYHSSYEQYF; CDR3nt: TGCATCCTACTGGGCGCGGGGTACCATAGCTCCTACGAGCAGTACTTC
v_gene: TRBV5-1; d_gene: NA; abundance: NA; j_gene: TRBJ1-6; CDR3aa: CASSLGGGDNSPLHF; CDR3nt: TGCGCCAGCAGCTTGGGTGGGGGGGATAATTCACCCCTCCACTTT
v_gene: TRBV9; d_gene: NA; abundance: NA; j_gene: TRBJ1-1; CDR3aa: CASSVGSGTEAFF; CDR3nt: TGTGCCAGCAGCGTAGGGTCGGGCACTGAAGCTTTCTTT
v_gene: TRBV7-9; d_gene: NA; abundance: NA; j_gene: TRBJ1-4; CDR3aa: CASSLEPGKHSATNEKLFF; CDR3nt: TGTGCCAGCAGCTTAGAACCCGGGAAACATTCCGCAACTAATGAAAAACTGTTTTTT
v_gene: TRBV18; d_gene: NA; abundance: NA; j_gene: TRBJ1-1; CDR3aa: CASSPRAETNTEAFF; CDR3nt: TGTGCCAGCTCACCACGGGCTGAGACAAACACTGAAGCTTTCTTT
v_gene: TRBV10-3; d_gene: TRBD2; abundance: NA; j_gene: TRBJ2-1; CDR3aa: CAISASTSPLYEQFF; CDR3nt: TGTGCCATCAGTGCATCGACTAGCCCTCTCTATGAGCAGTTCTTC
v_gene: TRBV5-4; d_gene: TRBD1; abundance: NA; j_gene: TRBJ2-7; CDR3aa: CASSGRTGTYEQYF; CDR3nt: TGTGCCAGCAGCGGTAGGACAGGGACCTACGAGCAGTACTTC
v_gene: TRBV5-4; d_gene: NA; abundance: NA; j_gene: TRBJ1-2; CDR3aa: CASNLLPGQINYGYTF; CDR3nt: TGTGCCAGCAACCTCCTACCGGGACAAATTAACTATGGCTACACCTTC
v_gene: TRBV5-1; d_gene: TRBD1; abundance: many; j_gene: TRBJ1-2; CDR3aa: CASSRTGLMDGYTF; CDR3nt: TGCGCCAGCAGTAGGACAGGGCTTATGGATGGCTACACCTTC
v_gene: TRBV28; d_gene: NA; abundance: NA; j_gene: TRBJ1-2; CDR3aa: CASSWRETYGYTF; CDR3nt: TGTGCCAGCAGTTGGAGGGAGACCTATGGCTACACCTTC
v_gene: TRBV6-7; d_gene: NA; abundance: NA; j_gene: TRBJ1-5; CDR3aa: CASSFEGANQPQHF; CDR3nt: TGTGCCAGCAGTTTCGAGGGCGCAAATCAGCCCCAGCATTTT
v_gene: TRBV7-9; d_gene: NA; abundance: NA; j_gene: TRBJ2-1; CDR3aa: CASSLGLNEQFF; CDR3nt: TGTGCCAGCAGCCTAGGTCTCAATGAGCAGTTCTTC
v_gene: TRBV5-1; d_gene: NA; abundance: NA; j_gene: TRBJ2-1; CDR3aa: CASSLRGLGQSYNEQFF; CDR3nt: TGCGCCAGCAGCTTGAGGGGTCTAGGGCAGTCCTACAATGAGCAGTTCTTC
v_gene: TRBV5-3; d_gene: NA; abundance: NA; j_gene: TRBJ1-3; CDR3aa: CARSLRQTSGNTIYF; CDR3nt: TGTGCCAGAAGCCTCCGACAAACCTCTGGAAACACCATATATTTT
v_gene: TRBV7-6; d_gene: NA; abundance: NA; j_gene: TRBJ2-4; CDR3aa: CASSLGPERAKNIQYF; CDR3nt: TGTGCCAGCAGCTTAGGTCCCGAGAGAGCCAAAAACATTCAGTACTTC
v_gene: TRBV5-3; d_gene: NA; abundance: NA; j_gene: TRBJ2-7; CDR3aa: CARSSKDRRQSFSYEQYF; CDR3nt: TGTGCCAGAAGCTCAAAGGACAGAAGACAGAGTTTCTCCTACGAGCAGTACTTC
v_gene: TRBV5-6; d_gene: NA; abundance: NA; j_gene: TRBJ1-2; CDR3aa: CASSLNSGGYTF; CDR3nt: TGTGCCAGCAGCTTAAACAGCGGCGGCTACACCTTC
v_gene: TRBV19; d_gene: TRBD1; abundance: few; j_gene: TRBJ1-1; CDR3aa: CASSLDRENTEAFF; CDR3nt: TGTGCCAGTAGTCTTGACAGGGAAAACACTGAAGCTTTCTTT
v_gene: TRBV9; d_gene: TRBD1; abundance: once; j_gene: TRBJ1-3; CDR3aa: CASSASDRVKGNTIYF; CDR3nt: TGTGCCAGCAGCGCCTCAGACAGGGTGAAAGGAAACACCATATATTTT